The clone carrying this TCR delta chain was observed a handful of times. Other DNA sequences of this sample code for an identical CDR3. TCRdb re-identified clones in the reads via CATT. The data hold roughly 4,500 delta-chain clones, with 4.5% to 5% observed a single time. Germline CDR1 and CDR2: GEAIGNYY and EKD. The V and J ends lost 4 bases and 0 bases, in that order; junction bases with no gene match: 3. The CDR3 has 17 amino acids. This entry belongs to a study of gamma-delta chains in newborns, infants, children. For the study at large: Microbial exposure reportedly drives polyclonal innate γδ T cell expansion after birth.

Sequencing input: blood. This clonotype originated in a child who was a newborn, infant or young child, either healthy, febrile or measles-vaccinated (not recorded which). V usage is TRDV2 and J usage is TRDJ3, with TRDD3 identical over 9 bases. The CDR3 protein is CACEYWGSSWDTRQMFF. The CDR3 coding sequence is TGTGCCTGTGAGTACTGGGGGAGCTCCTGGGACACCCGACAGATGTTTTTC.